Following are 27 T cell receptor beta chains from one sample sequenced in a study of control samples from healthy donors and cancer patients. Using immunoSEQ multiplex PCR, the repertoire was profiled, and TCRdb retains in-frame clones only, with some absent. Seen here are some 150,000 clones, 94% observed once, and the top ten hold under 15%. Sequencing input: blood. Every receptor here comes from a middle-aged man in good health.

This clone showed up just once. This chain connects TRBV6-6 to TRBJ1-2; no definite D call. CDR1 and CDR2 from the germline V gene are MNHNY and SVGAGI (reference sequence). The CDR3 is 18 amino acids. Trimming took off 5 bases at V and 1 base at J, with 23 bases between the two ends. CDR3 DNA: TGTGCCAGCAGTCCTTCCCCTGGGTCTTCGAAGCATAACTATGGCTACACCTTC. Translated, it gives CASSPSPGSSKHNYGYTF.

The chain recombines TRBV24-1 with TRBJ2-1; D possibly matches TRBD1 or TRBD2 (6 bases each). CDR3 length: 14 residues. CDR1 KGHDR and CDR2 SFDVKD come from the germline V gene. V was shortened by 9 bases and J by 1 base, with 12 bases between the two germline ends. The CDR3 is CATARGVSYNEQFF. The CDR3 DNA sequence: TGTGCCACCGCTAGGGGGGTTTCCTACAATGAGCAGTTCTTC.

V and J are TRBV5-6 and TRBJ1-5; D uncertain. Per the germline V gene, CDR1 is SGHDT and CDR2 is YYEEEE. The CDR3 totals 12 residues. Trimming left V 2 bases short and J 1 base short, with 1 base between. This chain's CDR3 is CASSFSNQPQHF. The CDR3 DNA reads as TGTGCCAGCAGCTTCAGCAATCAGCCCCAGCATTTT. Full variable domain (outside the CDR3, taken from reference TRBV5-6 and TRBJ1-5): DAGVTQSPTHLIKTRGQQVTLRCSPKSGHDTVSWYQQALGQGPQFIFQYYEEEERQRGNFPDRFSGHQFPNYSSELNVNALLLGDSALYLCASSFSNQPQHFGDGTRLSIL.

This chain uses TRBV12-3 or TRBV12-4 with TRBJ1-2; 7 bases are shared with TRBD1. The V gene end was trimmed by 6 bases and the J gene end by 8 bases; junction bases not matched to a gene: 9. CDR3 length: 13 amino acids. CDR3 residues: CASSRGQAGGYTF. Here the CDR3 DNA reads TGTGCCAGCAGCCGAGGACAGGCTGGGGGCTACACCTTC.

The chain links TRBV15 to TRBJ1-1; D is possibly TRBD1 (6 bases). Germline V CDR1 and CDR2: LNHNV, YYDKDF (reference sequence). The CDR3 loop spans 16 amino acids. V was pared by 1 base and J by 4 bases, with 16 bases between. The CDR3 sequence is CATSRVVGRGITEAFF. CDR3 nucleotide sequence: TGTGCCACCAGCAGAGTGGTGGGGAGGGGGATCACTGAAGCTTTCTTT. The full variable domain, its missing parts supplied by reference TRBV15 and TRBJ1-1, is DAMVIQNPRYQVTQFGKPVTLSCSQTLNHNVMYWYQQKSSQAPKLLFHYYDKDFNNEADTPDNFQSRRPNTSFCFLDIRSPGLGDTAMYLCATSRVVGRGITEAFFGQGTRLTVV.

The chain links TRBV5-4 to TRBJ1-3; weak D call: TRBD1 (6 bases). V shed 4 bases and J shed 0 bases, with 14 bases lying between them. The CDR3 consists of 16 residues. From germline, CDR1 is SGHNT and CDR2 YYREEE (reference sequence). This CDR3 reads CASSLGGRYSGNTIYF. CDR3 nucleotides: TGTGCCAGCAGCCTCGGGGGCCGCTACTCTGGAAACACCATATATTTT.

This chain uses TRBV24-1 with TRBJ2-3; 8 bases match TRBD1. The CDR3 spans 15 residues. Germline CDR1 is KGHDR and CDR2 is SFDVKD. The V segment lost 3 bases and the J segment 2 bases; nucleotides outside the gene matches: 3. The CDR3 is CATSDRTGSTDTQYF. The CDR3 nucleotides are TGTGCCACCAGTGATCGGACAGGGTCCACAGATACGCAGTATTTT.

The rearrangement uses TRBV24-1 and TRBJ2-3; D remains ambiguous. This CDR3 comprises 16 residues. Germline CDR1 is KGHDR and CDR2 is SFDVKD. Trimming shortened V by 5 bases and J by 0 bases, and 14 bases separated the two germline ends. CDR3 residues: CATSGDSPLSTDTQYF. CDR3 nucleotide sequence: TGTGCCACCAGTGGGGATAGCCCCCTAAGCACAGATACGCAGTATTTT.

This chain links TRBV2 with TRBJ2-5; a possible D gene is TRBD2 (5 bases). Germline V gives CDR1 SNHLY, CDR2 FYNNEI. V lost 6 bases and J 1 base, leaving 9 bases between the germline ends. CDR3 length: 13 amino acids. This chain's CDR3 is CASRGVGQETQYF. CDR3 in DNA: TGTGCCAGCAGGGGAGTGGGCCAAGAGACCCAGTACTTC.

CDR3 amino acids: CASSLWTWGKNIQYF. The CDR3 DNA reads TGTGCCAGCAGTCTCTGGACATGGGGCAAAAACATTCAGTACTTC. V usage is TRBV5-4 and J usage is TRBJ2-4; D may be TRBD1 (5 bases). Trimming took 5 bases from V and 3 from J, leaving 15 bases between them. In germline, CDR1 is SGHNT, CDR2 YYREEE (reference sequence). The CDR3 sequence is 15 residues long.

The rearrangement links TRBV25-1 to TRBJ2-1, with D perhaps TRBD1 or TRBD2 (5 bases each). Trimming removed 8 bases at V and 9 bases at J, with 14 bases between. The CDR3 runs to 12 residues. Germline lookup yields CDR1 MGHDK and CDR2 SYGVNS. Here the CDR3 reads CASSLVGVEQFF. The CDR3 region has the DNA TGTGCCAGCTCCCTGGTGGGGGTTGAGCAGTTCTTC.

The DNA of the CDR3 is TGTGCCAGCTCCCAGAGCGGGGGAGCAAACACCGGGGAGCTGTTTTTT. Translating it yields CASSQSGGANTGELFF. The genes are TRBV18 and TRBJ2-2; 8 bases map to TRBD2. Germline CDR1 KGHSH, CDR2 LQKENI. This CDR3 spans 16 amino acids. V dropped 6 bases and J dropped 2; count of bases not matched to a gene: 8.

This chain joins TRBV5-6 and TRBJ2-1, with TRBD1 matching over 7 bases. The germline V gene encodes CDR1 SGHDT and CDR2 YYEEEE. CDR3 length equals 13 residues. J gave up 5 bases and V 3 bases, and 2 bases lay outside the gene matches. This chain's CDR3 is CASSSTGDNEQFF. The CDR3 DNA sequence: TGTGCCAGCAGCTCAACAGGGGACAATGAGCAGTTCTTC.

The chain is built from TRBV9 and TRBJ2-2; possibly TRBD2 for D (6 bases). V was cut by 3 bases and J by 1 base, with 13 bases left in between. CDR1 is SGDLS and CDR2 is YYNGEE in the germline V gene. This CDR3 has 16 residues. The CDR3 protein is CASSGPGDLNTGELFF. CDR3 DNA: TGTGCCAGCAGCGGACCGGGAGACCTGAACACCGGGGAGCTGTTTTTT. The whole variable domain, filled in from reference TRBV9 and TRBJ2-2, reads DSGVTQTPKHLITATGQRVTLRCSPRSGDLSVYWYQQSLDQGLQFLIQYYNGEERAKGNILERFSAQQFPDLHSELNLSSLELGDSALYFCASSGPGDLNTGELFFGEGSRLTVL.

CDR3 sequence (DNA): TGCGCCAGCAGCCAAGGCCCCCAAGGGGTTTACTATGGCTACACCTTC. It yields the protein CASSQGPQGVYYGYTF. The chain carries TRBV4-1 and TRBJ1-2, with a possible D match to TRBD1 (5 bases). Germline V gene lookup returns CDR1 MGHRA and CDR2 YSYEKL. The V end lost 1 base, the J end lost 3 bases, and 15 bases lay between the germline ends. The CDR3 is 16 amino acids.

The V gene is TRBV9, the J gene TRBJ2-1; D gene ambiguous. Trimming removed 0 bases from V and 0 bases from J, with 16 bases in between. CDR3 length: 18 residues. Germline values: CDR1 SGDLS, CDR2 YYNGEE. The CDR3 nucleotides read TGTGCCAGCAGCGTAGCTCCGCAAAAGCCCAGCTCCTACAATGAGCAGTTCTTC. This codes for CASSVAPQKPSSYNEQFF.

The gene calls are TRBV3-1 (or the pseudogene TRBV3-2) and TRBJ2-7, with TRBD1 matching over 8 bases. Per the germline V gene, CDR1 is LGHDT and CDR2 is YNNKEL (reference sequence). The junction had 5 bases not matched to a gene; V was cut back by 1 base and J by 6 bases. CDR3 length: 14 amino acids. The CDR3 loop reads CASSQARGRSEQYF. Here the CDR3 DNA reads TGTGCCAGCAGCCAAGCCAGGGGGCGCTCCGAGCAGTACTTC.

The chain carries TRBV6-5 and TRBJ1-4; D is uncertain. The germline V and J ends were trimmed by 5 bases and 3 bases, with 7 bases remaining between them. This CDR3 is 13 amino acids long. Germline V gene data show CDR1 as MNHEY and CDR2 as SVGAGI. This chain's CDR3 is CASSRTPNEKLFF. CDR3 nucleotides: TGTGCCAGCAGTAGGACGCCTAATGAAAAACTGTTTTTT.

This clone occurred once. The chain employs TRBV6-6 and TRBJ2-7, with a possible D match to TRBD1 (6 bases). Germline CDR1 MNHNY, CDR2 SVGAGI (reference sequence). The CDR3 loop spans 14 amino acids. Trimming took 6 bases from V and 2 from J, leaving 14 bases between them. CDR3 nucleotide sequence: TGTGCCAGCAGGGACCGGGACAAAGCCTACGAGCAGTACTTC. This gives the protein CASRDRDKAYEQYF.

The rearrangement uses TRBV28 and TRBJ2-7; D not resolved. V lost 6 bases, J lost 3 bases, and 18 bases lay in between. CDR1 and CDR2 from the germline V gene are MDHEN and SYDVKM. The CDR3 extends over 15 amino acids. The DNA of the CDR3 is TGTGCCAGCAGCCACTTTGCCCTTCCCGGCTACGAGCAGTACTTC. Protein sequence: CASSHFALPGYEQYF. The variable domain in full, completed from reference TRBV28 and TRBJ2-7, reads DVKVTQSSRYLVKRTGEKVFLECVQDMDHENMFWYRQDPGLGLRLIYFSYDVKMKEKGDIPEGYSVSREKKERFSLILESASTNQTSMYLCASSHFALPGYEQYFGPGTRLTVT.

This rearrangement joins TRBV4-1 to TRBJ1-6; possibly TRBD1 for D (5 bases). Germline-derived CDR1 and CDR2 are MGHRA and YSYEKL. The germline V and J ends were trimmed by 4 bases and 6 bases, with 13 bases remaining between them. The CDR3 has 15 amino acids. The CDR3 coding sequence is TGCGCCAGCAGCCTAGGGGTACAAGGTAATTCACCCCTCCACTTT. Protein sequence: CASSLGVQGNSPLHF.

The chain recombines TRBV7-9 with TRBJ2-6, with 8 bases aligning to TRBD1. V was pared by 3 bases and J by 2 bases, with 6 bases of the junction left unmatched. This CDR3 region has 17 residues. From germline, CDR1 is SEHNR and CDR2 FQNEAQ (reference sequence). DNA for the CDR3: TGTGCCAGCAGCTTCTACGGACAGGGCGCTGGGGCCAACGTCCTGACTTTC. Translation: CASSFYGQGAGANVLTF. Supplemented by reference TRBV7-9 and TRBJ2-6, the full variable domain reads DTGVSQNPRHKITKRGQNVTFRCDPISEHNRLYWYRQTLGQGPEFLTYFQNEAQLEKSRLLSDRFSAERPKGSFSTLEIQRTEQGDSAMYLCASSFYGQGAGANVLTFGAGSRLTVL.

The chain combines TRBV12-5 with TRBJ1-1, with a possible D match to TRBD1 (5 bases). The CDR3 totals 16 residues. Germline lookup yields CDR1 LGHNT and CDR2 FRNRAP. Trimming shortened V by 0 bases and J by 5 bases, and 16 bases separated the two germline ends. Written as DNA, the CDR3 is TGTGCTAGTGGTTTGGTACTAGCCAGGGTTTGGACTGAAGCTTTCTTT. This sequence encodes CASGLVLARVWTEAFF.

J is TRBJ2-1 and V is TRBV30, with 11 bases aligning to TRBD1. Germline loops: CDR1 GTSNPN, CDR2 SVGIG (reference sequence). V gave up 0 bases and J gave up 12 bases; unmatched junction bases: 16. This CDR3 spans 17 amino acids. The CDR3 DNA reads TGTGCCTGGAGTGTATCGGGTCCGGGACAGGGGGGTAGTGGGCAGTTCTTC. This translates into CAWSVSGPGQGGSGQFF.

The chain uses TRBV11-1 and TRBJ1-1; TRBD1 matches at 7 bases. The CDR3 consists of 14 residues. Germline V gives CDR1 SGHAT, CDR2 FQDESV (reference sequence). V lost 6 bases, J lost 3 bases, and 7 bases stayed unmatched. This chain's CDR3 is CASSLGQWDTEAFF. The CDR3 DNA reads as TGTGCCAGCAGTTTGGGACAGTGGGACACTGAAGCTTTCTTT.

The chain joins TRBV19 to TRBJ1-1, with unresolved D. Germline values: CDR1 LNHDA, CDR2 SQIVND (reference sequence). V dropped 4 bases and J dropped 5 bases, with 11 bases sitting between them. The CDR3 length is 13 residues. This CDR3 reads CASSTSQITEAFF. The DNA of the CDR3 is TGTGCCAGTAGTACTTCACAGATAACTGAAGCTTTCTTT.

The chain combines TRBV28 with TRBJ1-4, with TRBD1 as a possible D gene (5 bases). The CDR3 sequence is 14 residues long. The germline V gene has CDR1 MDHEN and CDR2 SYDVKM. Trimming took 7 bases from V and 3 from J, leaving 12 bases between them. CDR3 in DNA: TGTGCCAGCACCGAGTCAGGGCCTAATGAAAAACTGTTTTTT. Its protein is CASTESGPNEKLFF.